Each of the 28 T cell receptor beta chains below was sequenced from the same sample in a study of siplizumab effects on memory and regulatory T cells. For less than seven days at 37°C, the mixed lymphocyte reaction cells were kept in coculture. Their antigens are not known. Sequencing was performed with immunoSEQ multiplex PCR; in TCRdb, only in-frame clones are kept and a portion is missing. There are 15,000 to 20,000 clones in the sample; approximately 46% occur only once, and nearly 5% lies in the top ten. The sequencing sample was made of CFSE-low (dividing) CD4+ T cells sorted from an allogeneic mixed lymphocyte reaction. The receptors were gathered from a human donor in good health; the cells came from an allogeneic mixed lymphocyte reaction.

This clone was counted only a few times. Here the CDR3 DNA reads TGTGCCAGCAGAGAGGATCCCACCGGGGAGCTGTTTTTT. It yields the protein CASREDPTGELFF. The rearrangement joins TRBV6-5 to TRBJ2-2; D call uncertain. V dropped 6 bases and J dropped 4 bases, with 9 bases sitting between them. The germline CDR1 and CDR2 sequences are MNHEY and SVGAGI. The CDR3 is made up of 13 amino acids.

The genes are TRBV2 and TRBJ1-5; TRBD1 might be the D (6 bases). CDR3 length: 13 amino acids. Germline V gene sequence: CDR1 SNHLY, CDR2 FYNNEI. Trimming pared 8 bases from V and 9 bases from J, leaving 17 bases between. CDR3 coding DNA: TGTGCCAGCCAGGACAGCCCTACGGGGCCCCAGCATTTT. Residues: CASQDSPTGPQHF.

This chain connects TRBV10-3 to TRBJ1-3; 7 bases are a match to TRBD1. The CDR3 spans 14 residues. Germline V lookup: CDR1 ENHRY, CDR2 SYGVKD. J lost 0 bases, V lost 10 bases, and 6 bases had no gene match. Here the CDR3 DNA reads TGTGCCACAGGGGGACAGATCTCTGGAAACACCATATATTTT. Protein sequence: CATGGQISGNTIYF.

The gene calls are TRBV5-1 and TRBJ2-6; D is uncertain. Trimming left V 3 bases short and J 1 base short, with 11 bases between. This CDR3 contains 16 residues. Germline V gives CDR1 SGHRS, CDR2 YFSETQ. As DNA, the CDR3 is TGCGCCAGCAGCTCGGACGGCCCGTCTGGGGCCAACGTCCTGACTTTC. Translated, it gives CASSSDGPSGANVLTF.

This chain joins TRBV19 and TRBJ2-4, with a weak D call TRBD2 (5 bases). CDR3 length equals 16 residues. Germline assignment: CDR1 LNHDA and CDR2 SQIVND (reference sequence). Trimming pared 3 bases from V and 0 bases from J, leaving 12 bases between. For the CDR3, the DNA is TGTGCCAGTAGTATTGTGGCTAGCCTAGCCAAAAACATTCAGTACTTC. The encoded protein is CASSIVASLAKNIQYF.

The chain recombines TRBV18 with TRBJ1-1; TRBD1 is a possible D gene (5 bases). The CDR3 is made up of 15 amino acids. The germline V gene encodes CDR1 KGHSH and CDR2 LQKENI. V lost 3 bases to trimming and J lost 3 bases, with 14 bases between them. The CDR3 sequence: CASSPLLGEYTEAFF. For the CDR3, the DNA is TGTGCCAGCTCACCCCTTTTAGGGGAGTACACTGAAGCTTTCTTT.

The genes are TRBV5-4 and TRBJ2-5; 7 nucleotides align to TRBD1. The V gene's germline CDR1 is SGHNT and CDR2 YYREEE (reference sequence). The CDR3 covers 14 residues. V lost 3 bases, J lost 2 bases, and 4 bases stayed unmatched. This CDR3 reads CASSSAQGQETQYF. CDR3 bases: TGTGCCAGCAGCTCCGCACAGGGGCAAGAGACCCAGTACTTC.

This clone turned up a few times. The chain recombines TRBV11-2 with TRBJ2-3; D uncertain. V shed 5 bases and J shed 0 bases, with 9 bases lying between them. The CDR3 contains 14 residues. Germline V gives CDR1 SGHAT, CDR2 FQNNGV. The CDR3 spells CASSPGWSTDTQYF. The CDR3 bases are TGTGCCAGCAGCCCGGGTTGGAGCACAGATACGCAGTATTTT. Drawing the rest from reference TRBV11-2 and TRBJ2-3, the complete variable domain is EAGVAQSPRYKIIEKRQSVAFWCNPISGHATLYWYQQILGQGPKLLIQFQNNGVVDDSQLPKDRFSAERLKGVDSTLKIQPAKLEDSAVYLCASSPGWSTDTQYFGPGTRLTVL.

The rearrangement links TRBV5-4 to TRBJ2-7; the D gene is possibly TRBD2 (6 bases). The CDR3 loop spans 13 amino acids. Trimming took off 5 bases at V and 3 bases at J, with 12 bases between the two ends. Germline CDR1 and CDR2: SGHNT and YYREEE (reference sequence). The CDR3 DNA follows: TGTGCCAGCAGACAGACCGGGAGCTACGAGCAGTACTTC. Translation gives CASRQTGSYEQYF.

V gene TRBV7-2 combines with J gene TRBJ2-2, with D possibly called TRBD1 or TRBD2 (6 bases each). Germline V CDR1 and CDR2: SGHTA, FQGNSA. V was clipped by 10 bases and J by 5 bases, with 32 bases between them. The CDR3 sequence is 19 residues long. This CDR3 reads CATKLTWGRTVSITGELFF. The CDR3 nucleotides are TGTGCCACCAAGCTTACTTGGGGGAGGACAGTATCGATAACCGGGGAGCTGTTTTTT.

This chain connects TRBV6-6 to TRBJ1-1; a possible D gene is TRBD1 (5 bases). This CDR3 comprises 13 residues. V was cut by 6 bases and J by 4 bases, with 12 bases left in between. Germline lookup yields CDR1 MNHNY and CDR2 SVGAGI (reference sequence). DNA of the CDR3: TGTGCCAGCAGGGGGAGGGGTGTCACTGAAGCTTTCTTT. Amino acids: CASRGRGVTEAFF.

This clone was seen a few times. The chain is built from TRBV6-4 and TRBJ2-7, with 7 nucleotides matching TRBD1. Germline V gives CDR1 MRHNA, CDR2 SNTAGT. This CDR3 region has 17 residues. With 1 base clipped from V and 0 bases from J, the junction kept 9 bases outside the gene matches. CDR3 in amino acids: CASSDLIPQGPSYEQYF. The CDR3 DNA is TGTGCCAGCAGTGACTTGATTCCACAGGGGCCCTCCTACGAGCAGTACTTC.

The chain carries TRBV5-5 and TRBJ1-4, with a weak D call TRBD1 (5 bases). CDR3 length equals 18 residues. Germline V lookup: CDR1 SGHKS, CDR2 YYEKEE (reference sequence). The V gene lost 0 bases and the J gene lost 0 bases, with 15 bases spanning the gap. The CDR3 DNA follows: TGTGCCAGCAGCTTGGCCTTACAGGCCTTACCAACTAATGAAAAACTGTTTTTT. The encoded protein is CASSLALQALPTNEKLFF.

The chain employs TRBV20-1 and TRBJ1-1, with a weak D call TRBD1 (5 bases). The CDR3 is 11 residues long. Germline V gene data show CDR1 as DFQATT and CDR2 as SNEGSKA (reference sequence). V was clipped by 6 bases and J by 11 bases, with 16 bases between them. The CDR3 DNA is TGCAGTGCACCGATTCGGGGGAGTGCTTTCTTT. This codes for CSAPIRGSAFF.

The chain is built from TRBV29-1 and TRBJ2-6, with D possibly TRBD2 on 5 matching bases. The germline V gene has CDR1 SQVTM and CDR2 ANQGSEA. The V end was cut by 7 bases, the J end by 1 base, with 8 bases between. The CDR3 sequence is 13 residues long. The CDR3 here is CSGRTSGANVLTF. The CDR3 region has the DNA TGCAGCGGCCGGACTTCTGGGGCCAACGTCCTGACTTTC.

J is TRBJ1-1 and V is TRBV28; 7 bases are shared with TRBD1. Trimming cost V 6 bases and J 6 bases; bases outside gene matches: 10. Germline V CDR1 and CDR2: MDHEN, SYDVKM. CDR3 length: 14 residues. The CDR3 protein is CASRRGTAKPEAFF. The CDR3 DNA reads TGTGCCAGCAGACGCGGGACAGCCAAGCCTGAAGCTTTCTTT.

This clone is deemed medium-sized (0.01 to 0.1%). This rearrangement joins TRBV11-2 to TRBJ2-5, with D perhaps TRBD2 (6 bases). CDR3 length: 15 residues. The V end lost 0 bases, the J end lost 4 bases, and 12 bases lay between the germline ends. Germline V lookup: CDR1 SGHAT, CDR2 FQNNGV. In DNA form, the CDR3 reads TGTGCCAGCAGCTTAGAGAACGCGGGGCTAGAGACCCAGTACTTC. Translated, it gives CASSLENAGLETQYF.

V usage is TRBV10-3 and J usage is TRBJ2-7, with D possibly TRBD1 on 7 matching bases. The V and J ends lost 6 bases and 0 bases respectively, with 15 bases between them. CDR3 length equals 15 residues. In germline, CDR1 is ENHRY, CDR2 SYGVKD. The DNA for the CDR3 is TGTGCCATCAGACCGGGGGACAGTAGCTCCTACGAGCAGTACTTC. This codes for CAIRPGDSSSYEQYF.

This clone was seen more than once but under ten times. This chain connects TRBV5-1 to TRBJ1-2; tentative D call: TRBD1 (6 bases). This CDR3 contains 14 residues. Per the germline V gene, CDR1 is SGHRS and CDR2 is YFSETQ. V shed 3 bases and J shed 8 bases, with 17 bases lying between them. Here the CDR3 DNA reads TGCGCCAGCAGCTCCGACTCAGGGGCTGGGGGCTACACCTTC. Residues: CASSSDSGAGGYTF. Using reference TRBV5-1 and TRBJ1-2 for the parts outside the CDR3, the full variable domain is KAGVTQTPRYLIKTRGQQVTLSCSPISGHRSVSWYQQTPGQGLQFLFEYFSETQRNKGNFPGRFSGRQFSNSRSEMNVSTLELGDSALYLCASSSDSGAGGYTFGSGTRLTVV.

The chain joins TRBV28 to TRBJ1-6, with 10 positions matching TRBD1. The CDR3 has 13 residues. Germline lookup yields CDR1 MDHEN and CDR2 SYDVKM. Trimming cost V 7 bases and J 10 bases; bases outside gene matches: 4. Here the CDR3 DNA reads TGTGCCAGCATTATGACAGGGGGCTCACCCCTCCACTTT. Translating it yields CASIMTGGSPLHF.

This clone turned up a few times. The J gene is TRBJ2-5, the V gene TRBV4-2; 8 nucleotides line up with TRBD1. The CDR3 extends over 15 amino acids. The germline V gene has CDR1 LGHNA and CDR2 YNFKEQ. J gave up 5 bases and V 0 bases, and 5 bases lay outside the gene matches. The CDR3 DNA sequence: TGTGCCAGCAGCCAAGATCAGGGGGCAGGGGAGACCCAGTACTTC. It translates to CASSQDQGAGETQYF.

V and J are TRBV19 and TRBJ2-1, with unresolved D. This CDR3 region has 12 residues. Germline V gene data show CDR1 as LNHDA and CDR2 as SQIVND (reference sequence). Trimming took off 5 bases at V and 9 bases at J, with 11 bases between the two ends. CDR3 DNA: TGTGCCAGTAGTGAACTGCCCAGTGAGCAGTTCTTC. Protein product: CASSELPSEQFF.

Written as DNA, the CDR3 is TGCAGCGTCGGGCGGGACTCCTACAATGAGCAGTTCTTC. It yields the protein CSVGRDSYNEQFF. The rearrangement joins TRBV29-1 to TRBJ2-1, with D tentatively TRBD2 (6 bases). Trimming took 6 bases from V and 0 from J, leaving 9 bases between them. Germline CDR1 SQVTM, CDR2 ANQGSEA. The CDR3 extends over 13 amino acids.

In the case of this clone: Distinct nucleotide sequences in the sample also encode this CDR3. The chain recombines TRBV10-3 with TRBJ2-3, with TRBD1 matching 9 bases. The CDR3 totals 16 residues. The germline V gene has CDR1 ENHRY and CDR2 SYGVKD. J was trimmed by 2 bases and V by 3 bases; bases with no gene match: 6. CDR3 residues: CAISDPGQGVTDTQYF. The CDR3 bases are TGTGCCATCAGTGACCCGGGACAGGGAGTCACAGATACGCAGTATTTT.

This clone has only a few counts. Other DNA sequences in the same sample also yield this CDR3. This chain links TRBV11-2 with TRBJ2-2, with D unresolved. The CDR3 is 14 residues long. Trimming removed 5 bases at V and 4 bases at J, with 11 bases between. Per germline, CDR1 SGHAT and CDR2 FQNNGV. For the CDR3, the DNA is TGTGCCAGCAGCCCCAATCGTCTCACCGGGGAGCTGTTTTTT. The encoded protein is CASSPNRLTGELFF.

This clone appeared a single time. This chain joins TRBV11-2 and TRBJ1-2; D is perhaps TRBD1 (5 bases). Trimming stripped 5 bases from V and 2 bases from J, with 9 bases between. From germline, CDR1 is SGHAT and CDR2 FQNNGV. This CDR3 has 13 amino acids. This chain's CDR3 is CASSRGLNYGYTF. CDR3 in DNA: TGTGCCAGCAGCAGGGGCCTGAACTATGGCTACACCTTC.

CDR3 coding DNA: TGTGCCAGCAGCCAGACAGGAGGGGCTCAGCCCCAGCATTTT. It yields the protein CASSQTGGAQPQHF. The chain joins TRBV11-3 to TRBJ1-5, with a weak D call TRBD1 (6 bases). Trimming stripped 5 bases from V and 6 bases from J, with 14 bases between. The V gene's germline CDR1 is SGHNT and CDR2 YENEEA. The CDR3 length is 14 residues.

The table lists this clone with a few counts. This chain uses TRBV19 with TRBJ1-2; tentative D call: TRBD1 (6 bases). Germline V lookup: CDR1 LNHDA, CDR2 SQIVND (reference sequence). The CDR3 is 14 amino acids. V was pared by 4 bases and J by 4 bases, with 13 bases between. CDR3 residues: CASSKWTVIYGYTF. The CDR3 DNA follows: TGTGCCAGTAGTAAATGGACAGTAATCTATGGCTACACCTTC.